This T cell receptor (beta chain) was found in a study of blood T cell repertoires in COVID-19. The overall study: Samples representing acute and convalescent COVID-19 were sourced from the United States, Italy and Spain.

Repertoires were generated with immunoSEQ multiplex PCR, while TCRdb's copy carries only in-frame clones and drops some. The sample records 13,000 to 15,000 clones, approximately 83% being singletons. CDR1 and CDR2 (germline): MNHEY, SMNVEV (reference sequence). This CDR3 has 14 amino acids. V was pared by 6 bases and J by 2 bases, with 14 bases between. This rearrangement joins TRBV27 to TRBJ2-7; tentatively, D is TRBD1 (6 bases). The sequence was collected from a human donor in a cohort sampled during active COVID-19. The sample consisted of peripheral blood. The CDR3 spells CASSPTGSPYEQYF. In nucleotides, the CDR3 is TGTGCCAGCAGCCCGACAGGAAGCCCCTACGAGCAGTACTTC.